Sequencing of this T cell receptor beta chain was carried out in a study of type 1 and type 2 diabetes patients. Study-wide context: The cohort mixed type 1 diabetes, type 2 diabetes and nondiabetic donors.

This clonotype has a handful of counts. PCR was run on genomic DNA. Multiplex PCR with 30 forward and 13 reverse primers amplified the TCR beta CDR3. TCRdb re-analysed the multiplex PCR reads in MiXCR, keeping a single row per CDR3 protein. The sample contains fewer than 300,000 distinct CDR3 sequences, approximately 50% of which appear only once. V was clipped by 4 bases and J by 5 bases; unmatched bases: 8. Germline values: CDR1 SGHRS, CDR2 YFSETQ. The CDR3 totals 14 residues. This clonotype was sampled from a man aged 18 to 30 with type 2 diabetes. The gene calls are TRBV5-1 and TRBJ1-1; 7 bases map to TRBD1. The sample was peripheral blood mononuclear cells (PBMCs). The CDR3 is CASSPGQSLTEAFF. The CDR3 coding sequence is TGCGCCAGCAGCCCGGGACAGTCTCTTACTGAAGCTTTCTTT.